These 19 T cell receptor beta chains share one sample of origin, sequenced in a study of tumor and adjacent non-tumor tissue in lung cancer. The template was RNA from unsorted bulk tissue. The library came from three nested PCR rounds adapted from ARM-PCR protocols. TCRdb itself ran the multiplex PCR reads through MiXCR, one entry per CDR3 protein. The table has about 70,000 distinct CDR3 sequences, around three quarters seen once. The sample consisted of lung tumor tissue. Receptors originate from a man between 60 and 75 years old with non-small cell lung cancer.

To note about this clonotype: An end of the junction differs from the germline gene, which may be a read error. DNA of the CDR3: TGCAGTGCTAGAGAAGGGCTAGCGGGAGGACGAGAGCAATACTTC. Its translation is CSAREGLAGGREQYF. This chain joins TRBV20-1 and TRBJ2-7; the match to TRBD2 covers 11 bases. Germline CDR1 DFQATT, CDR2 SNEGSKA (reference sequence). This CDR3 is built from 15 residues.

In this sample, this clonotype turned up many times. This chain's CDR3 is CASSFGGSTDTQYF. The CDR3 DNA reads as TGTGCCAGCAGCTTCGGGGGGAGCACAGATACGCAGTATTTT. The chain links TRBV11-3 to TRBJ2-3, with 7 bases matching TRBD2. CDR3 length: 14 residues. V lost 3 bases, J lost 0 bases, and 0 bases stayed unmatched. Germline values: CDR1 SGHNT, CDR2 YENEEA. Variable domain in full (rest from reference TRBV11-3 and TRBJ2-3): EAGVVQSPRYKIIEKKQPVAFWCNPISGHNTLYWYLQNLGQGPELLIRYENEEAVDDSQLPKDRFSAERLKGVDSTLKIQPAELGDSAVYLCASSFGGSTDTQYFGPGTRLTVL.

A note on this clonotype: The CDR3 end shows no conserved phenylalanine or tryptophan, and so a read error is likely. CDR3 region: CASSFPQRDHDEQFL. CDR3 coding DNA: TGTGCTAGCAGTTTCCCTCAGCGGGACCACGATGAGCAGTTCCTC. This rearrangement joins TRBV12-3 or TRBV12-4 to TRBJ2-1, with TRBD2 matching over 7 bases. CDR3 length equals 15 residues.

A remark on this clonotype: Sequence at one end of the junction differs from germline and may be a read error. As DNA, the CDR3 is TGTGCCAGCAGTCACCCCATGACTAGCGGGGGTCTCACAGATACGCAATATTTT. The encoded protein is CASSHPMTSGGLTDTQYF. The rearrangement uses TRBV6-2 or TRBV6-3 and TRBJ2-3; TRBD2 matches 12 bases. The CDR3 sequence is 18 residues long. CDR1 and CDR2 from the germline V gene are MNHEY and SVGEGT.

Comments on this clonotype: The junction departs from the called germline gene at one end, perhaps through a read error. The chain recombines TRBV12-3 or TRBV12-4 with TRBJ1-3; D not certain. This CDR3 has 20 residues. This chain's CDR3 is CASSSFRGRSTPSSGNTTYF. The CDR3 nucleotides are TGTGCCAGCAGCTCCTTCCGCGGTAGAAGCACCCCGAGCTCTGGAAACACCACATATTTT.

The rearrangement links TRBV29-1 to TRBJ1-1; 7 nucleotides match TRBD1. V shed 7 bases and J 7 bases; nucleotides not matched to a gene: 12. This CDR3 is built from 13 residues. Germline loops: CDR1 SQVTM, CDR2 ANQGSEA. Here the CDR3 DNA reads TGCAGCGCCTCGACAGGGTGGGACATTGAAGCTTTCTTT. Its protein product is CSASTGWDIEAFF.

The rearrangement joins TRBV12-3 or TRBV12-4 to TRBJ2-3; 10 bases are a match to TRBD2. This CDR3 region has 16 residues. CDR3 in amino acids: CVNSRYLAGDTDTQYF. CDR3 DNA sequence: TGTGTCAACAGCCGATACCTAGCGGGAGATACAGATACGCAGTATTTT.

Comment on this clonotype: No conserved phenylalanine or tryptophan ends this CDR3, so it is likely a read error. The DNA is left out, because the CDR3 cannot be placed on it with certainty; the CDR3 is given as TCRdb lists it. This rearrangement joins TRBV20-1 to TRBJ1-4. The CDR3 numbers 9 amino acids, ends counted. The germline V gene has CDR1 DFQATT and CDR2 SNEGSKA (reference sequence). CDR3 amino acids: CSARELVRT.

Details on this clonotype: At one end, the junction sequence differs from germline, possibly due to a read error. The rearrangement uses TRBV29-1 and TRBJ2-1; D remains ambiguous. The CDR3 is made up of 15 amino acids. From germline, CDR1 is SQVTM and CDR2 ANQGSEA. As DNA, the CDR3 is TGCAGCGTCGAACCCCGCCGGGCTCGAGGCAATGAACAGTTCTTC. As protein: CSVEPRRARGNEQFF.

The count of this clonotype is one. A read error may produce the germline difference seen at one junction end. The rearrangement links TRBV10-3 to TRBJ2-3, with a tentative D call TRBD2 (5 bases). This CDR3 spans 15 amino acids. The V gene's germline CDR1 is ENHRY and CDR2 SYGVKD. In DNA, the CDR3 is TGTGCCATGAGTGTGTGGACTTGCGGCACAGATACGCAGTATTTT. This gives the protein CAMSVWTCGTDTQYF.

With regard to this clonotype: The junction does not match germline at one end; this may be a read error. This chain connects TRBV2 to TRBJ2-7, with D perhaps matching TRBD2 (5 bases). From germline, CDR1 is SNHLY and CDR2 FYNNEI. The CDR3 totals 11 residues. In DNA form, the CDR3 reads TGTGCCAGCGAGAGAACCTGGGAGCAGCACTTC. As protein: CASERTWEQHF.

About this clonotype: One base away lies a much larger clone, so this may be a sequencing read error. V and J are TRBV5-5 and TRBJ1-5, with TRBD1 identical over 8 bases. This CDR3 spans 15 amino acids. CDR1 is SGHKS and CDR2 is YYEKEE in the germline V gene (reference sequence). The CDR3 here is CTSSLVSGGGQPQHF. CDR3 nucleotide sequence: TGTACCAGCAGCTTGGTTTCAGGGGGCGGACAGCCCCAGCATTTT.

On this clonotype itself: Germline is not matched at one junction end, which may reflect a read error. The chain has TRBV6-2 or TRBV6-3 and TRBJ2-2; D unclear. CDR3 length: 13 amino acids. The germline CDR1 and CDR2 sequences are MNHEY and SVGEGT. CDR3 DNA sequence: TGTGCCAGAAGTTACTTCGAAACCGGGGAGCTGTTTTTT. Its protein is CARSYFETGELFF.

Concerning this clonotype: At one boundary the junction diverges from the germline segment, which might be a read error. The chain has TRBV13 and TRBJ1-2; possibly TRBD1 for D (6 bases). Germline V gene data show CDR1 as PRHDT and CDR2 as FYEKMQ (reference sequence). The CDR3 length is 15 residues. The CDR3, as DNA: TGTGTCAGCAGCTTAAGGGGGGTCCCCCCCTATGGCTACACCTTC. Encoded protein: CVSSLRGVPPYGYTF.

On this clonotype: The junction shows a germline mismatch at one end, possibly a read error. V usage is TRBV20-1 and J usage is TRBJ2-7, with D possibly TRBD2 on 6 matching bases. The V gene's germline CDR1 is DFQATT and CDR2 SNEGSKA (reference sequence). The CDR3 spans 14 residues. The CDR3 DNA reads TGCAGTGCCACAAGCGGGCGCAGTTCCTATGAGCAGTACTTC. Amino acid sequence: CSATSGRSSYEQYF.

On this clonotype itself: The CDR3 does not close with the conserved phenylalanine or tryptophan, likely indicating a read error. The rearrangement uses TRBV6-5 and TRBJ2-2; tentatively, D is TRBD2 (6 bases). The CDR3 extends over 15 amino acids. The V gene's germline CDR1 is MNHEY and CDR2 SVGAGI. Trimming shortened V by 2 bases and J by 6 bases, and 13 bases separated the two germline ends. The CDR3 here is CASSYTGAKAGELFV. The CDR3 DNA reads TGTGCCAGCAGTTACACGGGAGCGAAGGCCGGGGAGCTGTTTGTT.

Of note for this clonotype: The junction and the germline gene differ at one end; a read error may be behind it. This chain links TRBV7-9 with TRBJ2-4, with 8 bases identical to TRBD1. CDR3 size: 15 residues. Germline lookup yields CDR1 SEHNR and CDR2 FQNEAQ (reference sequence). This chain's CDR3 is CANSGRTGTKNIQYF. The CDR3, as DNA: TGTGCCAACAGCGGGCGGACAGGGACTAAAAACATTCAGTACTTC.

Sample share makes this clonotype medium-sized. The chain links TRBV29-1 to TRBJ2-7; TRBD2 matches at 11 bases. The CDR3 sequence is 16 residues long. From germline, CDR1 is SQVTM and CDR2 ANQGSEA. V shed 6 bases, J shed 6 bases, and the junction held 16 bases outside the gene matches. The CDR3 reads CSVGTGTSGSGLEQYF. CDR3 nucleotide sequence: TGCAGCGTCGGGACGGGAACTAGCGGGAGTGGGCTCGAGCAGTACTTC.

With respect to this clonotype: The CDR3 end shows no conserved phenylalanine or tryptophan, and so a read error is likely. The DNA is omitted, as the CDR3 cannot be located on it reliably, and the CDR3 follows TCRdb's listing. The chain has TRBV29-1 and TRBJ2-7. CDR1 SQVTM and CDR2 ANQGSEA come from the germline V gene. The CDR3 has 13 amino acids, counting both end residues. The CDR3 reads CSVIKTGSYEQYI.